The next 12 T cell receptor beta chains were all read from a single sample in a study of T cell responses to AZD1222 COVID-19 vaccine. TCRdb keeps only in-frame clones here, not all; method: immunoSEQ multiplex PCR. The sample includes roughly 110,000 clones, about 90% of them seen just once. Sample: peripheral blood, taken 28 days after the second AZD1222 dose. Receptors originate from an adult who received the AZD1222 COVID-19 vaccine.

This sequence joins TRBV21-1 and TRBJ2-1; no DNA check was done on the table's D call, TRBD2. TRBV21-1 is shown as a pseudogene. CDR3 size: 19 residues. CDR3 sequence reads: CASSKARRFRREVENEQFF. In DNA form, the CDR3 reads TGTGCCAGCAGCAAAGCGCGACGGTTCCGGCGGGAGGTCGAGAATGAGCAGTTCTTC.

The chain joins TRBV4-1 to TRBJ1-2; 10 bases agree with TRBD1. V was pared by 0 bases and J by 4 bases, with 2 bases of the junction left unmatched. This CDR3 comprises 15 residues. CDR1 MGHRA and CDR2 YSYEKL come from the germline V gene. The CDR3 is CASSQDRDRGYGYTF. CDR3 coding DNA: TGCGCCAGCAGCCAAGATCGGGACAGGGGCTATGGCTACACCTTC.

The CDR3 is CASHTRDGSYNEQFF. For the CDR3, the DNA is TGTGCCTCTCACACCAGGGACGGGTCCTACAATGAGCAGTTCTTC. The rearrangement joins TRBV6-5 to TRBJ2-1; D may match TRBD1 or TRBD2 (5 bases each). The V end lost 11 bases, the J end lost 1 base, and 18 bases lay between the germline ends. Germline CDR1 is MNHEY and CDR2 is SVGAGI. The CDR3 is made up of 15 amino acids.

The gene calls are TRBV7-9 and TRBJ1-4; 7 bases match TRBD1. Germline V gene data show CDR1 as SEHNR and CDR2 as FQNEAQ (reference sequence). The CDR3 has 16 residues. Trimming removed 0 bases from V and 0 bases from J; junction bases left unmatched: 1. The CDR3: CASSLARGATNEKLFF. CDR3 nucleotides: TGTGCCAGCAGCTTAGCCAGGGGGGCAACTAATGAAAAACTGTTTTTT.

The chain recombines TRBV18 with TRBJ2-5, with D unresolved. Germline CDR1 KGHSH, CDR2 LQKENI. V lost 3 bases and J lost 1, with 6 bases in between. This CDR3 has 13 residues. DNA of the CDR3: TGTGCCAGCTCACCGGGTGTCCAAGAGACCCAGTACTTC. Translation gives CASSPGVQETQYF. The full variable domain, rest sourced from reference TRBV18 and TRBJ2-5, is NAGVMQNPRHLVRRRGQEARLRCSPMKGHSHVYWYRQLPEEGLKFMVYLQKENIIDESGMPKERFSAEFPKEGPSILRIQQVVRGDSAAYFCASSPGVQETQYFGPGTRLLVL.

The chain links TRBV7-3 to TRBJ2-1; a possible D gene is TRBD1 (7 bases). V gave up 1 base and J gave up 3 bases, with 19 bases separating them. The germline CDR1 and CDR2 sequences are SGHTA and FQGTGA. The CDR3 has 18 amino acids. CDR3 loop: CASSLIGGVAALYNEQFF. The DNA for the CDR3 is TGTGCCAGCAGCTTAATAGGGGGCGTAGCGGCCCTCTACAATGAGCAGTTCTTC. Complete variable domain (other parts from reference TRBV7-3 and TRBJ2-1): GAGVSQTPSNKVTEKGKYVELRCDPISGHTALYWYRQSLGQGPEFLIYFQGTGAADDSGLPNDRFFAVRPEGSVSTLKIQRTERGDSAVYLCASSLIGGVAALYNEQFFGPGTRLTVL.

In DNA form, the CDR3 reads TGTGCCAGCAGCGTGGGGGCCGAGAACACTGAAGCTTTCTTT. It codes for CASSVGAENTEAFF. This chain connects TRBV9 to TRBJ1-1, with TRBD1 as a possible D gene (6 bases). Germline V CDR1 and CDR2: SGDLS, YYNGEE. CDR3 length: 14 amino acids. The ends were cut back, 2 bases at V and 1 base at J, with 9 bases in the middle.

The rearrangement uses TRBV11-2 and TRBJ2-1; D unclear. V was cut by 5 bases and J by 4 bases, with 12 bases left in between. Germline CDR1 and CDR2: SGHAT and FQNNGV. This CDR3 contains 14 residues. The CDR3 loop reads CASSPDGAYNEQFF. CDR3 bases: TGTGCCAGCAGCCCCGACGGAGCTTACAATGAGCAGTTCTTC.

This CDR3 reads CASSLWSSEAETQYF. Written as DNA, the CDR3 is TGTGCCAGCAGTTTATGGTCTAGCGAGGCAGAGACCCAGTACTTC. This rearrangement joins TRBV28 to TRBJ2-5, with TRBD2 as a possible D gene (6 bases). Trimming stripped 0 bases from V and 4 bases from J, with 12 bases between. CDR1 and CDR2 from the germline V gene are MDHEN and SYDVKM. The CDR3 is 15 amino acids. Drawing the rest from reference TRBV28 and TRBJ2-5, the complete variable domain is DVKVTQSSRYLVKRTGEKVFLECVQDMDHENMFWYRQDPGLGLRLIYFSYDVKMKEKGDIPEGYSVSREKKERFSLILESASTNQTSMYLCASSLWSSEAETQYFGPGTRLLVL.

CDR3 residues: CASSLNIGGPRSVYGYTF. CDR3 DNA sequence: TGCGCCAGCAGCTTAAATATTGGCGGACCACGATCGGTCTATGGCTACACCTTC. The chain is built from TRBV5-1 and TRBJ1-2; D is unresolved. Germline CDR1 and CDR2: SGHRS and YFSETQ. V lost 2 bases and J 4 bases, leaving 24 bases between the germline ends. This CDR3 has 18 residues.

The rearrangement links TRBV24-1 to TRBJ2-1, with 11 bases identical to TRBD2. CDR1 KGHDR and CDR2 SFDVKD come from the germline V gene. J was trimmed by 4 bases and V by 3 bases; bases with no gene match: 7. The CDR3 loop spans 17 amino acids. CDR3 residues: CATSDILAGDEYNEQFF. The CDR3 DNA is TGTGCCACCAGTGATATACTAGCGGGAGACGAATACAATGAGCAGTTCTTC.

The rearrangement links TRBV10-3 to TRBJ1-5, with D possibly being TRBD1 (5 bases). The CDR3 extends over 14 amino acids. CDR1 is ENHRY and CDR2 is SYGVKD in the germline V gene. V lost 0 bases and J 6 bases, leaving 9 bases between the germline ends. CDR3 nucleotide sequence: TGTGCCATCAGTGAGTCTCCAGGGTCTCAGCCCCAGCATTTT. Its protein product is CAISESPGSQPQHF.